This entry concerns a single TCR beta chain. The antigen remains undetermined. Germline CDR1 and CDR2: MNHEY and SMNVEV (reference sequence). The CDR3 is 15 residues long. Trimming stripped 0 bases from V and 7 bases from J, with 15 bases between. These data belong to a study of cytomegalovirus exposure and HLA in healthy donors. Study-wide results and caveats: The authors later found most CMV-associated TCR beta chains appeared HLA-restricted.

With 60 Vbeta and 13 Jbeta primers, the PCR was carried out. The table came from immunoSEQ multiplex PCR; TCRdb's copy has only in-frame clones and leaves some out. The sample consists of 60,000 to 85,000 clones, approximately 82% of them appearing once. The source material was PBMCs. The TCR sequence derives from a man aged 65 to 79 in good health and CMV-seropositive. This sequence joins TRBV27 and TRBJ2-5, with D perhaps matching TRBD2 (6 bases). The CDR3 here is CASSLSGSGGGTQYF. DNA for the CDR3: TGTGCCAGCAGTTTATCGGGTAGCGGAGGAGGGACCCAGTACTTC.